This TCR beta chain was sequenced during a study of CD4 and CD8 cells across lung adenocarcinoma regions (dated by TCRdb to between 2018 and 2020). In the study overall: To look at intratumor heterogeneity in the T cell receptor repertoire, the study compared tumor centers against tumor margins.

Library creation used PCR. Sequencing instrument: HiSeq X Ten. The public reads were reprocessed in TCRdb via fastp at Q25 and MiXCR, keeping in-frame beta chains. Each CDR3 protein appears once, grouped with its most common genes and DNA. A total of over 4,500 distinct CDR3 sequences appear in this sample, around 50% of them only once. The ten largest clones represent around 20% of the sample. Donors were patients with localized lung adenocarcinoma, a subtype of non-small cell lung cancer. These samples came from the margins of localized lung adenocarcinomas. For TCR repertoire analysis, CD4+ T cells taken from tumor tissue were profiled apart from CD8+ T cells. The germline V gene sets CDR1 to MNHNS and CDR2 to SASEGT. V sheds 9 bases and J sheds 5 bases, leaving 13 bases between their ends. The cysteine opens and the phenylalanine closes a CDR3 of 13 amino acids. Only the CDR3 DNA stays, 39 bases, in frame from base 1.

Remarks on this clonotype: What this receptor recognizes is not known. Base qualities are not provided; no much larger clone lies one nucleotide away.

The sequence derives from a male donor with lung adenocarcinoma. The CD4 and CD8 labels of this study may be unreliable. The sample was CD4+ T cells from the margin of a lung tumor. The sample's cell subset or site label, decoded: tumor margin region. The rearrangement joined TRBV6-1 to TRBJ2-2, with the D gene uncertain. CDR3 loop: CARQRKETGELFF. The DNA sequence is TGTGCCAGGCAGCGCAAGGAGACCGGGGAGCTGTTTTTT.